This T cell receptor beta chain appears in the sequencing data of a study of shared clonotypes between healthy human individuals. Study-level information: Every donor yielded three CD4 naive, three CD4 memory, two CD8 naive and one CD8 memory plate.

The CDR3 sequence is 14 residues long. The V gene's germline CDR1 is KGHSH and CDR2 LQKENI. Trimming took 3 bases from V and 1 from J, leaving 9 bases between them. Assay: immunoSEQ multiplex PCR; the TCRdb copy retains only in-frame clones and omits some. The sample holds roughly 2,500,000 clones, over 85% seen once. This clone was recorded once. The chain recombines TRBV18 with TRBJ2-5; D is ambiguous. The clonotype comes from a man aged 18-30 years in good health. Some clones in this sample may be carry-over from other donors' samples. The sample consisted of naive CD4+ T cells from PBMCs. Stated subset: CD45RA+ positively selected. The CDR3: CASSPLPGQETQYF. CDR3 DNA: TGTGCCAGCTCACCTCTCCCCGGCCAAGAGACCCAGTACTTC.